This entry lists 16 T cell receptor beta chains sequenced from one sample in a study of OX40 agonist ivuxolimab in advanced cancers. Libraries were prepared by immunoSEQ multiplex PCR; TCRdb keeps only in-frame clonotypes and omits some of them. The sample consists of roughly 83,000 clones, approximately 88% of them appearing once. Sequencing used CD4+ or CD8+ T cells sorted from blood, obtained in a trial of the OX40 agonist ivuxolimab. The receptors originated from an adult with an advanced solid tumor such as melanoma, head and neck, liver or kidney cancer.

The chain combines TRBV5-8 with TRBJ2-5, with D tentatively TRBD2 (6 bases). V lost 4 bases to trimming and J lost 3 bases, with 10 bases between them. Germline V gene data show CDR1 as SGHTS and CDR2 as YDEGEE. The CDR3 spans 13 residues. DNA of the CDR3: TGTGCCAGCAGCCCCACGGGGGAAGAGACCCAGTACTTC. It specifies CASSPTGEETQYF.

V gene TRBV7-2 combines with J gene TRBJ2-6; D not resolved. The CDR3 sequence is 15 residues long. Germline V gene data show CDR1 as SGHTA and CDR2 as FQGNSA. Trimming pared 5 bases from V and 1 base from J, leaving 9 bases between. CDR3 residues: CASSPRASGANVLTF. The CDR3 DNA reads TGTGCCAGCAGCCCACGGGCTTCTGGGGCCAACGTCCTGACTTTC.

The V and J genes are TRBV15 and TRBJ1-5; 7 positions agree with TRBD1. The CDR3 sequence is 15 residues long. With 5 bases clipped from V and 5 bases from J, the junction kept 9 bases outside the gene matches. Germline loops: CDR1 LNHNV, CDR2 YYDKDF (reference sequence). CDR3 DNA sequence: TGTGCCACCAGCTCCGGAGGGGGCGGCTATCAGCCCCAGCATTTT. Protein product: CATSSGGGGYQPQHF.

This chain links TRBV19 with TRBJ2-7; 7 bases agree with TRBD2. The CDR3 is 15 amino acids. With 5 bases clipped from V and 4 bases from J, the junction kept 11 bases outside the gene matches. The germline gives CDR1 LNHDA, CDR2 SQIVND (reference sequence). In nucleotides, the CDR3 is TGTGCCAGTAGTCGACTAGCAGCCCCCGAATACGAGCAGTACTTC. Amino acids: CASSRLAAPEYEQYF.

The V and J genes are TRBV5-1 and TRBJ2-1, with a weak D call TRBD1 (6 bases). The CDR3 totals 17 residues. V was shortened by 4 bases and J by 5 bases, with 22 bases between the two germline ends. CDR1 SGHRS and CDR2 YFSETQ come from the germline V gene. CDR3 coding DNA: TGCGCCAGCAGCGCATTACAAACAGGGCGGGTTGACAATGAGCAGTTCTTC. It encodes CASSALQTGRVDNEQFF.

V is TRBV5-1 and J is TRBJ1-1; no clear D. V was shortened by 4 bases and J by 6 bases, with 16 bases between the two germline ends. Per germline, CDR1 SGHRS and CDR2 YFSETQ. This CDR3 is 14 amino acids long. The CDR3 reads CASSPLMGWAEAFF. CDR3 DNA sequence: TGCGCCAGCAGCCCCCTGATGGGGTGGGCTGAAGCTTTCTTT.

In regard to this clone: At one boundary the junction diverges from the germline segment, which might be a read error. V usage is TRBV5-5 and J usage is TRBJ2-5; TRBD1 might be the D (6 bases). CDR3 length equals 15 residues. CDR1 and CDR2 (germline): SGHKS, YYEKEE (reference sequence). The CDR3 nucleotides are TGCGCCAGCAGCTTAGGGGGAATGGGTATCGAGACCCAGTACTTC. Encoded protein: CASSLGGMGIETQYF.

The chain couples TRBV4-1 to TRBJ2-3; D remains unclear. This CDR3 contains 15 residues. The germline V gene has CDR1 MGHRA and CDR2 YSYEKL. V gave up 2 bases and J gave up 0 bases, with 9 bases separating them. CDR3 DNA sequence: TGCGCCAGCAGCCAACTGGGCACAAGCACAGATACGCAGTATTTT. It translates to CASSQLGTSTDTQYF.

The CDR3 is CASSLGVTDYNEQFF. For the CDR3, the DNA is TGCGCCAGCAGCTTGGGGGTGACAGATTACAATGAGCAGTTCTTC. V usage is TRBV5-1 and J usage is TRBJ2-1; TRBD1 might be the D (5 bases). CDR1 SGHRS and CDR2 YFSETQ come from the germline V gene. Trimming took off 0 bases at V and 4 bases at J, with 11 bases between the two ends. There are 15 residues in the CDR3.

As regards this clone: At one end, the junction sequence differs from germline, possibly due to a read error. The rearrangement joins TRBV7-7 to TRBJ2-2; no clear D gene. The germline CDR1 and CDR2 sequences are SSHAT and FNYEAQ (reference sequence). This CDR3 comprises 14 residues. CDR3 protein: CASSLGSNTGELFF. CDR3 DNA sequence: TGTGCTAGCAGCTTAGGGTCAAACACCGGGGAGCTGTTTTTT.

V and J are TRBV18 and TRBJ2-7; a weak D match, TRBD2 (5 bases). V lost 0 bases to trimming and J lost 6 bases, with 18 bases between them. Germline CDR1 reads KGHSH; CDR2 reads LQKENI. There are 16 residues in the CDR3. CDR3 in DNA: TGTGCCAGCTCACCACCTTGGGAGCACGGGTCACCCGAGCAGTACTTC. It codes for CASSPPWEHGSPEQYF.

The V and J genes are TRBV5-6 and TRBJ2-7; D is unclear. Between the trimmed V and J ends, which lost 4 bases and 5 bases, there was a span of 13 bases. The CDR3 extends over 13 amino acids. The germline V gene has CDR1 SGHDT and CDR2 YYEEEE. CDR3 nucleotide sequence: TGTGCCAGCAGCGTGGGCCCCCTGAACGAGCAGTACTTC. Translated: CASSVGPLNEQYF.

In this sample, this clone turned up once. A read error may produce the germline difference seen at one junction end. This sequence joins TRBV7-9 and TRBJ2-4; D is possibly TRBD2 (5 bases). The CDR3 has 14 residues. The germline V gene has CDR1 SEHNR and CDR2 FQNEAQ (reference sequence). This CDR3 is CASSLAQQRTPSDF. The CDR3 coding sequence is TGTGCCAGCAGCTTAGCGCAACAGAGGACTCCCAGTGACTTC.

The CDR3 nucleotides are TGTGCCAGTAGTATCCGTAGGACGGCAATCTATGGCTACACCTTC. This gives the protein CASSIRRTAIYGYTF. V usage is TRBV19 and J usage is TRBJ1-2; D is unclear. Trimming removed 3 bases at V and 4 bases at J, with 15 bases between. Germline CDR1 and CDR2: LNHDA and SQIVND (reference sequence). CDR3 length equals 15 residues.

This chain links TRBV5-6 with TRBJ1-4; 7 bases map to TRBD1. Germline V gene lookup returns CDR1 SGHDT and CDR2 YYEEEE. The junction had 6 bases not matched to a gene; V was cut back by 2 bases and J by 14 bases. There are 12 residues in the CDR3. CDR3 bases: TGTGCCAGCAGCTTATCAGGGGGAAACCTGTTTTTT. This codes for CASSLSGGNLFF.

This chain joins TRBV7-3 and TRBJ1-1; D remains unclear. Germline V lookup: CDR1 SGHTA, CDR2 FQGTGA. Trimming stripped 4 bases from V and 3 bases from J, with 12 bases between. The CDR3 runs 14 residues. CDR3 sequence (DNA): TGTGCCAGCAGCTCGAGGGCCCGTGACACTGAAGCTTTCTTT. Translation: CASSSRARDTEAFF.